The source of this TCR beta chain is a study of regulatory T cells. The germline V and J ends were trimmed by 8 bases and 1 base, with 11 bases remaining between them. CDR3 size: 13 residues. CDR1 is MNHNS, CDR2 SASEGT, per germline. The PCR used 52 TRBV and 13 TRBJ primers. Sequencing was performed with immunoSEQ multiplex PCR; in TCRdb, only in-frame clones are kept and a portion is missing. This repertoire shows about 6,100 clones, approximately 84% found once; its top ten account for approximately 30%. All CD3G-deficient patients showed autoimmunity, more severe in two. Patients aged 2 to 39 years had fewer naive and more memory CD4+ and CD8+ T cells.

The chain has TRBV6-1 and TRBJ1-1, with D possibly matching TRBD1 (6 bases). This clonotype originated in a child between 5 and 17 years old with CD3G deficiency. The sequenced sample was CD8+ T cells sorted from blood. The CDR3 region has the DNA TGTGCCAGCGCCCGGGACAAGAACACTGAAGCTTTCTTT. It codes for CASARDKNTEAFF.